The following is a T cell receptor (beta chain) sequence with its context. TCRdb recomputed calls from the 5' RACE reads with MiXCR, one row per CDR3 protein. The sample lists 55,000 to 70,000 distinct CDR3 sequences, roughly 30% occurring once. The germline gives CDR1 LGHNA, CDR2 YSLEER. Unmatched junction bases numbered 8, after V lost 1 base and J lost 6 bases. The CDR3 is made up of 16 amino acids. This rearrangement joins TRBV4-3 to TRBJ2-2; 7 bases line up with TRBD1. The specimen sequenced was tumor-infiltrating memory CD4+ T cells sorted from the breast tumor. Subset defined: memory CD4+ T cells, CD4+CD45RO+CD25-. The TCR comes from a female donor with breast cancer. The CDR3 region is CASSQATGRGSGELFF. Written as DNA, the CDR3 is TGCGCCAGCAGCCAAGCGACAGGGAGAGGATCCGGGGAGCTGTTTTTT.